These T cell receptor beta chains were read from a single sample in a study of blood T cell repertoires in COVID-19. Method: immunoSEQ multiplex PCR; TCRdb's copy keeps in-frame clones and lacks some. Of 77,000 or so clones in the sample, approximately 80% were seen once. The sample comprised peripheral blood. Receptor source: a woman aged 55-70 years with acute or convalescent COVID-19. The CDR3 runs from the conserved cysteine through the conserved F or W. The D gene is left open where the match is weak. Some rows have no size entry. The others give once, few or many, or a class for an expanded clone.

clone_size: -; j_call: TRBJ1-2; d_call: -; v_call: TRBV19; cdr3_aa: CASFERGKGVTSGYTF; cdr3_nt: TGTGCCAGTTTCGAGAGAGGGAAGGGGGTAACCAGCGGCTACACCTTC
clone_size: few; j_call: TRBJ1-5; d_call: -; v_call: TRBV7-9; cdr3_aa: CASSLDGDSNQPQHF; cdr3_nt: TGTGCCAGCAGCTTAGACGGGGATAGCAATCAGCCCCAGCATTTT
clone_size: -; j_call: TRBJ1-2; d_call: TRBD1; v_call: TRBV29-1; cdr3_aa: CSVQGEANYGYTF; cdr3_nt: TGCAGCGTTCAGGGGGAGGCTAACTATGGCTACACCTTC
clone_size: -; j_call: TRBJ1-5; d_call: -; v_call: TRBV30; cdr3_aa: CAWSVGRMAPQPQHF; cdr3_nt: TGTGCCTGGAGTGTAGGGAGGATGGCACCTCAGCCCCAGCATTTT
clone_size: -; j_call: TRBJ2-5; d_call: -; v_call: TRBV25-1; cdr3_aa: CASSEEETQYF; cdr3_nt: TGTGCCAGCAGTGAAGAGGAGACCCAGTACTTC
clone_size: -; j_call: TRBJ1-1; d_call: -; v_call: TRBV27; cdr3_aa: CASLPWGGTEAFF; cdr3_nt: TGTGCCAGCCTCCCGTGGGGCGGCACTGAAGCTTTCTTT
clone_size: -; j_call: TRBJ1-5; d_call: TRBD1; v_call: TRBV4-1; cdr3_aa: CASSQDRDRVFQPQHF; cdr3_nt: TGCGCCAGCAGCCAAGATCGGGACAGGGTTTTTCAGCCCCAGCATTTT
clone_size: -; j_call: TRBJ1-5; d_call: TRBD1; v_call: TRBV11-2; cdr3_aa: CASSPRTGDSNQPQHF; cdr3_nt: TGTGCCAGCAGCCCACGGACAGGGGATAGCAATCAGCCCCAGCATTTT
clone_size: -; j_call: TRBJ2-2; d_call: TRBD1; v_call: TRBV30; cdr3_aa: CAWGGQGPRGTGELFF; cdr3_nt: TGTGCCTGGGGGGGACAGGGTCCGAGAGGCACCGGGGAGCTGTTTTTT
clone_size: -; j_call: TRBJ2-1; d_call: TRBD2; v_call: TRBV7-6; cdr3_aa: CASSLAREAPYNEQFF; cdr3_nt: TGTGCCAGCAGCTTAGCGCGGGAGGCCCCCTACAATGAGCAGTTCTTC
clone_size: -; j_call: TRBJ2-1; d_call: TRBD2; v_call: TRBV9; cdr3_aa: CASSVEGAGGYNEQFF; cdr3_nt: TGTGCCAGCAGCGTAGAGGGAGCGGGGGGGTACAATGAGCAGTTCTTC
clone_size: -; j_call: TRBJ1-2; d_call: TRBD1; v_call: TRBV18; cdr3_aa: CASSPSRQGPYGYTF; cdr3_nt: TGTGCCAGCTCACCATCGAGACAGGGGCCCTATGGCTACACCTTC
clone_size: -; j_call: TRBJ2-7; d_call: -; v_call: TRBV19; cdr3_aa: CASSIAEGTFPYEQYF; cdr3_nt: TGTGCCAGTAGTATAGCCGAGGGGACATTCCCCTACGAGCAGTACTTC
clone_size: -; j_call: TRBJ2-1; d_call: -; v_call: TRBV7-3; cdr3_aa: CASSPTGNQNEQFF; cdr3_nt: TGTGCCAGCAGCCCAACAGGGAACCAAAATGAGCAGTTCTTC
clone_size: -; j_call: TRBJ1-2; d_call: TRBD1; v_call: TRBV20-1; cdr3_aa: CSASTGGGNYGYTF; cdr3_nt: TGCAGTGCTAGTACAGGGGGCGGCAACTATGGCTACACCTTC
clone_size: few; j_call: TRBJ1-6; d_call: -; v_call: TRBV4-1; cdr3_aa: CASSQGPGTSISRYNSPLHF; cdr3_nt: TGCGCCAGCAGCCAAGGGCCCGGGACTTCCATTTCCAGGTATAATTCACCCCTCCACTTT
clone_size: -; j_call: TRBJ2-3; d_call: -; v_call: TRBV5-6; cdr3_aa: CASSLALGGASTDTQYF; cdr3_nt: TGTGCCAGCAGCTTGGCCCTTGGGGGGGCTAGCACAGATACGCAGTATTTT
clone_size: once; j_call: TRBJ1-2; d_call: -; v_call: TRBV10-3; cdr3_aa: CATDDTGAYGYTF; cdr3_nt: TGTGCCACCGACGACACAGGCGCCTATGGCTACACCTTC
clone_size: few; j_call: TRBJ2-1; d_call: TRBD2; v_call: TRBV9; cdr3_aa: CASSVSGGPSSYNEQFF; cdr3_nt: TGTGCCAGCAGCGTTAGCGGGGGGCCGAGCTCCTACAATGAGCAGTTCTTC
clone_size: -; j_call: TRBJ1-2; d_call: TRBD1; v_call: TRBV7-3; cdr3_aa: CASSPGGQNYGYTF; cdr3_nt: TGTGCCAGCAGCCCAGGGGGACAGAACTATGGCTACACCTTC
clone_size: few; j_call: TRBJ2-7; d_call: -; v_call: TRBV6-1; cdr3_aa: CASSEVGVGYEQYF; cdr3_nt: TGTGCCAGCAGTGAAGTCGGGGTGGGATACGAGCAGTACTTC
clone_size: -; j_call: TRBJ1-5; d_call: -; v_call: TRBV18; cdr3_aa: CASSPRGAGGNQPQHF; cdr3_nt: TGTGCCAGCTCACCACGAGGGGCAGGGGGCAATCAGCCCCAGCATTTT
clone_size: -; j_call: TRBJ1-6; d_call: -; v_call: TRBV9; cdr3_aa: CASSVARVGSPLHF; cdr3_nt: TGTGCCAGCAGCGTGGCGAGGGTGGGTTCACCCCTCCACTTT
clone_size: few; j_call: TRBJ1-5; d_call: TRBD1; v_call: TRBV6-6; cdr3_aa: CASSQFPTGTGGIFSDQPQHF; cdr3_nt: TGTGCCAGCAGCCAATTCCCAACCGGGACAGGGGGCATTTTTTCGGATCAGCCCCAGCATTTT
clone_size: few; j_call: TRBJ1-1; d_call: -; v_call: TRBV19; cdr3_aa: CASSSTVNTEAFF; cdr3_nt: TGTGCCAGTAGTTCGACAGTGAACACTGAAGCTTTCTTT
clone_size: -; j_call: TRBJ1-4; d_call: TRBD1; v_call: TRBV19; cdr3_aa: CASSTTGLGTNEKLFF; cdr3_nt: TGTGCCAGTAGCACGACAGGGCTTGGCACTAATGAAAAACTGTTTTTT
clone_size: -; j_call: TRBJ1-2; d_call: TRBD1; v_call: TRBV20-1; cdr3_aa: CSGRTGDGYTF; cdr3_nt: TGCAGTGGCCGTACAGGGGATGGCTACACCTTC
clone_size: -; j_call: TRBJ2-7; d_call: -; v_call: TRBV5-1; cdr3_aa: CASSPGTSHEQYF; cdr3_nt: TGCGCCAGCAGCCCGGGGACATCCCACGAGCAGTACTTC
clone_size: many; j_call: TRBJ1-3; d_call: -; v_call: TRBV9; cdr3_aa: CASSDDRLGNTIYF; cdr3_nt: TGTGCCAGCAGCGACGACAGGTTAGGAAACACCATATATTTT
clone_size: -; j_call: TRBJ2-5; d_call: TRBD1; v_call: TRBV4-2; cdr3_aa: CASSPGQGKETQYF; cdr3_nt: TGTGCCAGCAGCCCCGGACAGGGAAAAGAGACCCAGTACTTC
clone_size: -; j_call: TRBJ1-4; d_call: TRBD1; v_call: TRBV6-1; cdr3_aa: CASSGGWTGALEKLFF; cdr3_nt: TGTGCCAGCAGTGGCGGTTGGACAGGGGCTCTCGAAAAACTGTTTTTT
clone_size: once; j_call: TRBJ2-7; d_call: -; v_call: TRBV2; cdr3_aa: CASSERAPDYYEQYF; cdr3_nt: TGTGCCAGCAGTGAACGGGCGCCCGACTACTACGAGCAGTACTTC
clone_size: -; j_call: TRBJ2-7; d_call: -; v_call: TRBV2; cdr3_aa: CASTLQDSYEQYF; cdr3_nt: TGTGCCAGCACTTTACAGGACAGTTACGAGCAGTACTTC
clone_size: -; j_call: TRBJ1-5; d_call: TRBD1; v_call: TRBV11-2; cdr3_aa: CASSKDREGQPQHF; cdr3_nt: TGTGCCAGCAGTAAGGACAGGGAGGGCCAGCCCCAGCATTTT
clone_size: -; j_call: TRBJ1-3; d_call: TRBD1; v_call: TRBV29-1; cdr3_aa: CSAEPGQGGNTIYF; cdr3_nt: TGCAGCGCGGAACCTGGACAGGGTGGAAACACCATATATTTT
clone_size: -; j_call: TRBJ1-3; d_call: TRBD1; v_call: TRBV6-5; cdr3_aa: CASRLQGVSGNTIYF; cdr3_nt: TGTGCCAGCCGATTACAGGGGGTCTCTGGAAACACCATATATTTT
clone_size: -; j_call: TRBJ2-5; d_call: -; v_call: TRBV4-2; cdr3_aa: CASSQLGEETQYF; cdr3_nt: TGTGCCAGCAGCCAATTGGGAGAAGAGACCCAGTACTTC
clone_size: few; j_call: TRBJ1-6; d_call: -; v_call: TRBV10-2; cdr3_aa: CASSEQDSYNSPLHF; cdr3_nt: TGCGCCAGCAGTGAGCAGGACAGCTATAATTCACCCCTCCACTTT
clone_size: -; j_call: TRBJ2-3; d_call: TRBD2; v_call: TRBV9; cdr3_aa: CASSVSGASTDTQYF; cdr3_nt: TGTGCCAGCAGCGTTAGCGGGGCTAGCACAGATACGCAGTATTTT
clone_size: -; j_call: TRBJ2-1; d_call: TRBD2; v_call: TRBV6-1; cdr3_aa: CASSEARVGGRDEQFF; cdr3_nt: TGTGCCAGCAGTGAAGCGCGGGTCGGGGGGAGGGATGAGCAGTTCTTC
clone_size: -; j_call: TRBJ2-1; d_call: TRBD2; v_call: TRBV6-2/TRBV6-3; cdr3_aa: CASRYAGGSGEQFF; cdr3_nt: TGTGCCAGCAGATACGCGGGGGGGAGTGGAGAGCAGTTCTTC
clone_size: -; j_call: TRBJ1-2; d_call: TRBD1; v_call: TRBV29-1; cdr3_aa: CSVVSGTGGLANYGYTF; cdr3_nt: TGCAGCGTTGTCTCCGGGACAGGGGGGTTAGCTAACTATGGCTACACCTTC
clone_size: -; j_call: TRBJ1-1; d_call: TRBD1; v_call: TRBV7-9; cdr3_aa: CASSAIRQTGGTEAFF; cdr3_nt: TGTGCCAGCAGCGCCATTAGGCAGACAGGGGGCACTGAAGCTTTCTTT